This T cell receptor beta chain originates from a study of radiotherapy plus CTLA-4 blockade in lung cancer. Study context: Disease control reached 31%, with objective responses in 15% to 20%. Study observations and caveats: The best prediction of response reportedly came from early blood T cell clone dynamics, with interferon-beta. Radiotherapy was combined with ipilimumab, and tumor-derived TCR clones then expanded in blood.

The V gene's germline CDR1 is MGHDK and CDR2 SYGVNS. The length of the CDR3 is 14 residues. Here immunoSEQ multiplex PCR was the method, and the copy in TCRdb shows in-frame clones only, minus some. The data hold roughly 50,000 clones, with 80% to 85% observed a single time. Remarks on this clone: The antigen is undetermined.

V is TRBV25-1 and J is TRBJ2-1; 13 bases fit TRBD2. The TCR comes from a human donor with non-small cell lung cancer who had stable disease on radiotherapy plus ipilimumab. The sample was peripheral blood, taken from a patient treated with radiotherapy plus ipilimumab. In nucleotides, the CDR3 is TGTGCATCGGGACTAGCGGGACCGTACAATGAGCAGTTCTTC. It specifies CASGLAGPYNEQFF. Complete variable domain (other parts from reference TRBV25-1 and TRBJ2-1): EADIYQTPRYLVIGTGKKITLECSQTMGHDKMYWYQQDPGMELHLIHYSYGVNSTEKGDLSSESTVSRIRTEHFPLTLESARPSHTSQYLCASGLAGPYNEQFFGPGTRLTVL.